The source of this TCR beta chain is a study of regulatory T cells in long-lasting Graves disease. The study's findings and limits: Repertoires from persistent disease leaned toward TRBV28, TRBJ1-2 and TRBJ2-5.

In its sample, this clonotype was seen many times. Its antigen is as yet unknown. With V trimmed by 5 bases and J by 2 bases, 2 bases remained unmatched. The CDR3 sequence is 15 residues long. CDR1 and CDR2 (germline): SGHTA, FQGNSA. TCR beta libraries were built with iRepertoire HTBI primers and Arm-PCR of CDR3 regions. How the authors handled the data: Overall, samples carried some 67 TRBV and some 15 TRBJ segments. Using its own MiXCR run on the multiplex PCR reads, TCRdb lists one record per CDR3 protein. Clone size and V and J calls follow TCRdb, not the original study. The table lists about 460,000 distinct CDR3 sequences, around a fifth of them singletons. Specified time point: persistent/refractory GD, antithyroid drugs over 5 years with positive TRAb. Extracted PBMC RNA gave rise to the TCR library. Diagnosis followed American Thyroid Association guidelines for Graves' disease.

Specimen: peripheral blood mononuclear cells (PBMCs), collected when the disease was refractory, from a patient treated with antithyroid drugs. This rearrangement joins TRBV7-2 to TRBJ2-5, with TRBD2 matching over 13 bases. This clonotype originated in a female donor with Graves disease. This CDR3 reads CASSRTSGGQETQYF. The DNA for the CDR3 is TGTGCCAGCAGCCGGACTAGCGGGGGTCAAGAGACCCAGTACTTC.